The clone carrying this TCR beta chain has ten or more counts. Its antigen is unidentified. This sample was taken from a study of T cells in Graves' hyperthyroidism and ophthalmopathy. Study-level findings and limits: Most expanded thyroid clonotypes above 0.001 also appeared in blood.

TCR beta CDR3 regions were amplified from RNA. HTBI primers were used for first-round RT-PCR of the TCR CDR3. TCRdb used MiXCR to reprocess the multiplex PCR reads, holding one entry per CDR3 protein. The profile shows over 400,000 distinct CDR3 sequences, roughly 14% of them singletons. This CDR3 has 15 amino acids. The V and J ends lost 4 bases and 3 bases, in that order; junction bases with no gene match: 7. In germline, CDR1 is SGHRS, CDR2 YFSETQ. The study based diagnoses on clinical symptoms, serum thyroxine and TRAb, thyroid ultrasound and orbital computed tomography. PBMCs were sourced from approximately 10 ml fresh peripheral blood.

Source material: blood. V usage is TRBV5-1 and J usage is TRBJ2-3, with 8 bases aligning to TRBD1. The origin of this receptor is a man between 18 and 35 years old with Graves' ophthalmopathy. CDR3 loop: CASSQTGGRTDTQYF. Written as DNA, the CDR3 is TGCGCCAGCAGCCAAACAGGGGGTAGGACAGATACGCAGTATTTT.